This T cell receptor beta chain derives from a study of tumor-infiltrating lymphocytes in primary liver carcinoma. Study at large: Each sample had roughly 3.5 to 8 million productive TCRbeta reads regardless of tissue type. The study, taken as a whole, reports: Tumors significantly exceeded blood in top-250-clone fraction (p = 0.039). It was tumor-adjacent and tumor-blood pairs that overlapped less than tumor region pairs did.

Unsorted whole blood supplied the RNA, and germline DNA was extracted too. A sample of roughly 4 milliliters of peripheral blood was taken before surgery. In regard to this clonotype: What it recognizes is unknown.

cDNA specific to TCR beta was made from around 530 ng of total RNA, with a constant-region primer employed for priming. Library construction for TCR beta comprised three nested multiplex PCR rounds performed with slightly modified ARM-PCR. One entry per CDR3 protein results from TCRdb running MiXCR on the multiplex PCR reads. The sample carries around 330,000 distinct CDR3 sequences, about 50% recorded once. Sequencing was performed on peripheral blood. The TCR sequence derives from a woman in her 30s with primary liver carcinoma and hepatitis B virus infection.

CDR3 bases: TGTGCCAGTGGCTCCCCTGGGATCCTACCAGGAGAGGATGAGCAGTTCTTC. It codes for CASGSPGILPGEDEQFF. The chain couples TRBV5-6 to TRBJ2-1; no clear D. The CDR3 covers 17 residues. Deletions cut 8 bases from V and 8 bases from J, with 29 bases between. Germline values: CDR1 SGHDT, CDR2 YYEEEE. The variable domain in full, with the rest retrieved from reference TRBV5-6 and TRBJ2-1, is DAGVTQSPTHLIKTRGQQVTLRCSPKSGHDTVSWYQQALGQGPQFIFQYYEEEERQRGNFPDRFSGHQFPNYSSELNVNALLLGDSALYLCASGSPGILPGEDEQFFGPGTRLTVL.